This T cell receptor (beta chain) is from a study of OX40 agonist ivuxolimab in advanced cancers. Study background: While on treatment, patients had intravenous ivuxolimab at 0.01 to 10 mg/kg every 2 weeks.

Findings and caveats of the study: Those patients achieving a partial response at 0.1-3.0 mg/kg showed among the lowest clonal expansion.

This clone was recorded once. The antigen remains unidentified. This table comes from immunoSEQ multiplex PCR, and its TCRdb copy is limited to in-frame clones, with some not included. The repertoire holds tens of thousands of clones, with around 81% as singletons. V was shortened by 6 bases and J by 7 bases, with 12 bases between the two germline ends. This CDR3 is built from 13 residues. Germline V gene lookup returns CDR1 PRHDT and CDR2 FYEKMQ (reference sequence). Samples of blood were obtained at baseline, on cycle 4 day 1, and on cycle 7 day 1. The V and J genes are TRBV13 and TRBJ2-2, with D unclear. The TCR originated in an adult with an advanced solid tumor such as melanoma, head and neck, liver or kidney cancer. The source was CD4+ or CD8+ T cells sorted from blood, collected in a trial of the OX40 agonist ivuxolimab. CDR3 residues: CASSPSGGGELFF. The CDR3 DNA follows: TGTGCCAGCAGTCCCTCAGGCGGCGGGGAGCTGTTTTTT.